This T cell receptor beta chain was found in a study of shared clonotypes between healthy human individuals. Study overall: Per donor, CD8 memory used one plate, CD8 naive used two, CD4 memory used three and CD4 naive used three. The study, taken as a whole, reports: The researchers took only blood, and tissue repertoires probably look different. A handful of donors showed sharing of about 4.7% of naive CD4 clonotypes.

Naive CD8 cells were CD45RO-negative, positively selected for CCR7, excluding terminally differentiated effector memory CD45RA+ cells. This clone was seen once. Antigen: not known. The V gene lost 2 bases and the J gene lost 1 base, with 5 bases spanning the gap. The CDR3 is 13 residues long. Germline values: CDR1 MDHEN, CDR2 SYDVKM. Sequencing was performed with immunoSEQ multiplex PCR; in TCRdb, only in-frame clones are kept and a portion is missing. The table includes roughly 570,000 clones, more than 95% detected once. Sequencing was carried out using naive CD8+ T cells sorted from blood. The TCR comes from a man aged 30 to 39 in good health. This chain links TRBV28 with TRBJ2-5; D not certain. CDR3 loop: CASSLGTQETQYF. The CDR3 bases are TGTGCCAGCAGTTTAGGAACCCAAGAGACCCAGTACTTC.